This T cell receptor beta chain derives from a study of T cell repertoires in ileal Crohn's disease. The CDR3 extends over 13 amino acids. V was clipped by 3 bases and J by 6 bases; unmatched bases: 4. CDR1 and CDR2 from the germline V gene are SQVTM and ANQGSEA. TCRB immunosequencing input was approximately 450 nanograms of biopsy DNA per sample. TCRdb's table, derived via immunoSEQ multiplex PCR, lists solely in-frame clones and lacks some. The sample has about 14,000 clones, around 84% seen once. Study-wide results and caveats: Active smokers at surgery had more clonal expansions than non-smokers.

Eligibility required adulthood, ileal or ileocolonic Crohn's disease and indicated ileocolonic resection. Details on this clone: Its antigen is undetermined.

Sequenced: ileal tissue. V is TRBV29-1 and J is TRBJ1-2; 10 positions match TRBD1. This TCR derives from an adult with Crohn's disease. The CDR3 DNA reads as TGCAGCGTTGACGGGGGGACAGGGGATGGCTACACCTTC. Translation: CSVDGGTGDGYTF.